This T cell receptor beta chain was recorded in a study of CD8 T cells in ankylosing spondylitis. 5'-RACE, quantitative and with molecular barcodes, yielded the TCR beta libraries. TCRdb reprocessed the 5' RACE reads via MiXCR and lists one record per CDR3 protein. This table has about 840,000 distinct CDR3 sequences, approximately 12% appearing once. General observations from the study: Characteristic of ankylosing spondylitis blood, it appeared, was a TCR beta motif comprising several highly homologous variants.

The germline V gene encodes CDR1 KGHSH and CDR2 LQKENI. The CDR3 sequence is 14 residues long. The V and J ends lost 2 bases and 1 base respectively, with 8 bases between them. With regard to this clonotype: Antigen unknown.

The material sequenced was blood, either unsorted or a sorted T cell fraction (not recorded which). The TCR was taken from a male donor with ankylosing spondylitis. The V gene is TRBV18, the J gene TRBJ2-5, with D possibly matching TRBD1 (5 bases). The CDR3 protein is CASSPVDIQETQYF. The CDR3 nucleotides are TGTGCCAGCTCACCAGTGGACATCCAAGAGACCCAGTACTTC.